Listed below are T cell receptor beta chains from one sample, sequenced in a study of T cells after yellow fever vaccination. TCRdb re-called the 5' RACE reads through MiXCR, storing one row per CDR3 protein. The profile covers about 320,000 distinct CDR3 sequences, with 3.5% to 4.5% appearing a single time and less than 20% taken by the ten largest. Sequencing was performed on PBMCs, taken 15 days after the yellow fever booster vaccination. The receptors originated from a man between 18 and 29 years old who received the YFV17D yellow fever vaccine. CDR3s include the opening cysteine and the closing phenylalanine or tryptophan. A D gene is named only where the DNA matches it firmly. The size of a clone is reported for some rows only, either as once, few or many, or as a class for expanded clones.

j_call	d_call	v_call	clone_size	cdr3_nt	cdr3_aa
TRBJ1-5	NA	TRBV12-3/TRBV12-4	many	TGTGCCAGCAGCCCCGAGGTGGGGGGGTATCAGCCCCAGCATTTT	CASSPEVGGYQPQHF
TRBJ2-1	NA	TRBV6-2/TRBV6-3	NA	TGTGCCAGCAGTTACGGACAGCCGGACCACAATGAGCAGTTCTTC	CASSYGQPDHNEQFF
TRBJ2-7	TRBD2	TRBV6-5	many	TGTGCCAGCAGTTACTCGAGTCCTAGCGGGGGGCTCCGGTACCACGAGCAGTACTTC	CASSYSSPSGGLRYHEQYF
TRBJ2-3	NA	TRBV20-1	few	TGCAGTGCTAGAGGGGCAGGGGATTTTAGGGATACGCAGTATTTT	CSARGAGDFRDTQYF
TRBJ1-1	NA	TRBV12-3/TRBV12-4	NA	TGTGCCAGCAGTTTATTGGGGATCCCTGAAGCTTTCTTT	CASSLLGIPEAFF
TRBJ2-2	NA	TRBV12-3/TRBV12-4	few	TGTGCCAGCACCTTATACAGCACCGGGGAGCTGTTTTTT	CASTLYSTGELFF
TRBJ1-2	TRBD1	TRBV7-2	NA	TGTGCCAGCAGCTTAGTGTTCCAGGGGGGGAGTGGCTACACCTTC	CASSLVFQGGSGYTF
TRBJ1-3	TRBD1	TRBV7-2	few	TGTGCCAGCAGCAACCTTGGACAGGGCGGAAACACCATATATTTT	CASSNLGQGGNTIYF
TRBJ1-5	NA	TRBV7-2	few	TGTGCCAGCAGCTTAGGGATCAGGAGCAATCAGCCCCAGCATTTT	CASSLGIRSNQPQHF
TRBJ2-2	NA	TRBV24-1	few	TGTGCCACCAGCCCCAATGTGGGCAGACAGACCGGGGAGCTGTTTTTT	CATSPNVGRQTGELFF
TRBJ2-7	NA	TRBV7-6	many	TGTGCCAGCAGCTTAGATCACGGGGGCAGCGAGCAGTACTTC	CASSLDHGGSEQYF
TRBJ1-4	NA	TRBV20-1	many	TGCAGTGCTAGAGATCTACAGGTAGATGAAAAACTGTTTTTT	CSARDLQVDEKLFF
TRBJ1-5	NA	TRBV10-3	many	TGTGCCATCAGTGAGGCCCAGTTGGGTCAGCCCCAGCATTTT	CAISEAQLGQPQHF
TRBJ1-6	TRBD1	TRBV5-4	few	TGTGCCAGCAGTCAGGACAGGGTACGATCACCCCTCCACTTT	CASSQDRVRSPLHF
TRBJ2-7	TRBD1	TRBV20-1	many	TGCAGTGCTGTCCGGGACAGATACTACGAGCAGTACTTC	CSAVRDRYYEQYF
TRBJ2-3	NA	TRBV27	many	TGTGCCAGCAGTTTAAACGGAAACACAGATACGCAGTATTTT	CASSLNGNTDTQYF
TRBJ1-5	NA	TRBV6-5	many	TGTGCCAGCAAGGGTTCGGAGGGGAGGGGGCCCCAGCATTTT	CASKGSEGRGPQHF
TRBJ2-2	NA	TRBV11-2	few	TGTGCCAGCAGCTTAGATCGCCGGGTAGAGATGGGGGAGCTGTTTTTT	CASSLDRRVEMGELFF
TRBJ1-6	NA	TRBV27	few	TGTGCCAGCAGTCCCCGTACTCGGGGGGCCGTGAGCTCCTATAATTCACCCCTCCACTTT	CASSPRTRGAVSSYNSPLHF
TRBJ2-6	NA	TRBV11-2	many	TGTGCCAGCAGCTCCACACGCTCTGGGGCCAACGTCCTGACTTTC	CASSSTRSGANVLTF
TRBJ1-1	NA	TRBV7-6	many	TGTGCCAGCAGCCCCCCCGGAGAGGAAGCTTTCTTT	CASSPPGEEAFF
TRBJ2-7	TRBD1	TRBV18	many	TGTGCCAGCTCACAAACAGGGGATCGGTACGAGCAGTACTTC	CASSQTGDRYEQYF
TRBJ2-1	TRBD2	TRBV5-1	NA	TGCGCCAGCAGCCCACCTCTAGCGGGGACCTACAATGAGCAGTTCTTC	CASSPPLAGTYNEQFF
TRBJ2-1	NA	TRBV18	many	TGTGCCAGCTCACCACAGATTTCCTACAATGAGCAGTTCTTC	CASSPQISYNEQFF
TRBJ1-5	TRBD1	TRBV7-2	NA	TGTGCCAGCAGCCGTAACAGGGGCGATCAGCCCCAGCATTTT	CASSRNRGDQPQHF
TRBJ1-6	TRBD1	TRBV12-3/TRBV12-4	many	TGTGCCAGCAGTTTCGGGACAGGGCATTCACCCCTCCACTTT	CASSFGTGHSPLHF
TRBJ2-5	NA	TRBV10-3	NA	TGTGCCACCGGAGGGGGACTTCTGTACCAAGAGACCCAGTACTTC	CATGGGLLYQETQYF
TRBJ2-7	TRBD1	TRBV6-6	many	TGTGCCAGCAATCGGGCGGGGACCGGGACAGGGAAAACCTACGAGCAGTACTTC	CASNRAGTGTGKTYEQYF
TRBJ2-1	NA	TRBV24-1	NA	TGTGCCACCGCCAATGGGCAGGGGCAGTTCTTC	CATANGQGQFF
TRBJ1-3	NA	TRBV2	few	TGTGCCAGCAAGCCCCAGGGGATCACTGGAAACACCATATATTTT	CASKPQGITGNTIYF
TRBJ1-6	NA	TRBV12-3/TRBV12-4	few	TGTGCCAGCAGCCGCAGCGAAAATTATTCACCCCTCCACTTT	CASSRSENYSPLHF
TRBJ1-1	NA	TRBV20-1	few	TGCAGTGCTAGTTCGGGGCTAATAGAAGCTTTCTTT	CSASSGLIEAFF
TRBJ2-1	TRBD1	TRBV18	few	TGTGCCAGCTCACCACCGGGCGGGACAGGGGGCTTATCGGTCATGGATGAGCAGTTCTTC	CASSPPGGTGGLSVMDEQFF
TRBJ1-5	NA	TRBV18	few	TGTGCCAGCTCAGACTACAGTCATAGCAATCAGCCCCAGCATTTT	CASSDYSHSNQPQHF
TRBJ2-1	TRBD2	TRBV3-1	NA	TGTGCCAGCAGCTTTACTAGCGCCGGTTACAATGAGCAGTTCTTC	CASSFTSAGYNEQFF
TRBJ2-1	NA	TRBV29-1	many	TGCAGCGTTGCTCAGGGATTCTACAATGAGCAGTTCTTC	CSVAQGFYNEQFF
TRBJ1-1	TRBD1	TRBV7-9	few	TGTGCCAGCAGCTTGACAGGGGTGAATGAAGCTTTCTTT	CASSLTGVNEAFF
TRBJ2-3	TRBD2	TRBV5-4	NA	TGTGCCAGCAGCTTAAGCGGGGGGGTGCTCACAGATACGCAGTATTTT	CASSLSGGVLTDTQYF
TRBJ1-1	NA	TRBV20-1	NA	TGCAGTGCTACCGGGACGGGCACTGAAGCTTTCTTT	CSATGTGTEAFF
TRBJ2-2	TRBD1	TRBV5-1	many	TGCGCCAGCAGCTCCTCCGGGACAGGGAGCACCGGGGAGCTGTTTTTT	CASSSSGTGSTGELFF
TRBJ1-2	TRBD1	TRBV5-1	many	TGCGCCAGCAGCTTGGTGTCTGGACAGGTCAACTATGGCTACACCTTC	CASSLVSGQVNYGYTF
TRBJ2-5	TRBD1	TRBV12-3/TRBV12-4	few	TGTGCCAGCAGACCCGGGACAGGGAAGCGAGAGACCCAGTACTTC	CASRPGTGKRETQYF